This record covers a single T cell receptor (beta chain). Method: immunoSEQ multiplex PCR; TCRdb's copy keeps in-frame clones and lacks some. Here the sample spans 100,000 to 150,000 clones, about nine tenths being singletons. This record belongs to a study of T cell responses to AZD1222 COVID-19 vaccine. The germline V gene has CDR1 SGHTA and CDR2 FQGNSA. The CDR3 runs 15 residues. V dropped 5 bases and J dropped 4 bases, with 16 bases sitting between them. This chain links TRBV7-2 with TRBJ2-3, with D perhaps matching TRBD1 or TRBD2 (5 bases each). Sequenced here: peripheral blood, sampled on day 0 of AZD1222 vaccination. The source is an adult in good health. This chain's CDR3 is CASSPQRGRADTQYF. CDR3 sequence (DNA): TGTGCCAGCAGCCCCCAGAGGGGCAGGGCAGATACGCAGTATTTT.